This entry lists 15 T cell receptor beta chains sequenced from one sample in a study of cytomegalovirus exposure and HLA in healthy donors. Method: immunoSEQ multiplex PCR; TCRdb's copy keeps in-frame clones and lacks some. The sample shows around 200,000 clones, about four fifths of them seen only once. The sequenced sample was PBMCs. Receptors originate from a woman between 18 and 29 years old in good health and CMV-seropositive.

V and J are TRBV5-4 and TRBJ1-1; 8 bases match TRBD1. Germline-derived CDR1 and CDR2 are SGHNT and YYREEE (reference sequence). The V gene end was trimmed by 3 bases and the J gene end by 6 bases; junction bases not matched to a gene: 10. The CDR3 runs to 15 residues. CDR3 bases: TGTGCCAGCAGCTCCCAGGGGGCGCATGTTGCTGAAGCTTTCTTT. Translated, it gives CASSSQGAHVAEAFF.

This clone showed up just a few times. V gene TRBV2 combines with J gene TRBJ1-6, with TRBD1 as a possible D gene (6 bases). This CDR3 contains 15 residues. Germline CDR1 SNHLY, CDR2 FYNNEI. V shed 2 bases and J shed 7 bases, with 12 bases lying between them. The CDR3 loop reads CASSEPRGSNSPLHF. DNA for the CDR3: TGTGCCAGCAGTGAACCCAGGGGCTCAAATTCACCCCTCCACTTT.

The chain uses TRBV13 and TRBJ2-1; possible D gene TRBD1, 5 bases. The CDR3 totals 12 residues. CDR1 and CDR2 from the germline V gene are PRHDT and FYEKMQ (reference sequence). The V gene lost 3 bases and the J gene lost 7 bases, with 7 bases spanning the gap. CDR3 in DNA: TGTGCCAGCAGCTTGGGGCTTAATGAGCAGTTCTTC. Its translation: CASSLGLNEQFF.

This chain links TRBV4-1 with TRBJ1-1; D is unresolved. Trimming stripped 0 bases from V and 11 bases from J, with 10 bases between. Germline V CDR1 and CDR2: MGHRA, YSYEKL. CDR3 size: 12 residues. Here the CDR3 DNA reads TGCGCCAGCAGCCAAGAAGGTCTGGAGGCTTTCTTT. This sequence encodes CASSQEGLEAFF.

This clone was seen a single time. This rearrangement joins TRBV4-2 to TRBJ2-2; 12 bases fit TRBD2. CDR1 and CDR2 from the germline V gene are LGHNA and YNFKEQ. With V trimmed by 4 bases and J by 7 bases, 13 bases remained unmatched. This CDR3 is built from 18 residues. The CDR3 coding sequence is TGTGCCAGCAGCCCTCACTCGACTAGCGGGGGCCGCGACGGGGAGCTGTTTTTT. Translating gives CASSPHSTSGGRDGELFF.

The sample holds a few counts of this clone. The CDR3 loop is CSARVVTEAFF. In DNA, the CDR3 is TGCAGTGCTAGAGTCGTCACTGAAGCTTTCTTT. V gene TRBV20-1 combines with J gene TRBJ1-1; D not resolved. This CDR3 has 11 residues. Germline values: CDR1 DFQATT, CDR2 SNEGSKA (reference sequence). Deletions cut 1 base from V and 4 bases from J, with 4 bases between.

The chain carries TRBV5-1 and TRBJ2-5, with D possibly TRBD2 on 5 matching bases. The CDR3 length is 15 residues. Trimming cost V 5 bases and J 5 bases, with 19 bases left between them. Germline CDR1 SGHRS, CDR2 YFSETQ. CDR3 DNA: TGCGCCAGCAGTCTCGAGGGTGCCCAAGGGGAGACCCAGTACTTC. Translation gives CASSLEGAQGETQYF.

Comment on this clone: Other DNA sequences in this sample translate to the same CDR3. This chain links TRBV6-6 with TRBJ1-4, with TRBD1 as a possible D gene (5 bases). V shed 0 bases and J shed 8 bases, with 13 bases lying between them. The CDR3 contains 15 residues. The germline CDR1 and CDR2 sequences are MNHNY and SVGAGI (reference sequence). The DNA of the CDR3 is TGTGCCAGCAGTTACTCACCAGGGCTTGGGGAAAAACTGTTTTTT. Translated: CASSYSPGLGEKLFF.

This chain connects TRBV5-1 to TRBJ1-3, with D unclear. CDR3 length equals 14 residues. Trimming shortened V by 0 bases and J by 0 bases, and 4 bases separated the two germline ends. The germline gives CDR1 SGHRS, CDR2 YFSETQ. In DNA, the CDR3 is TGCGCCAGCAGCTTGGACAACTCTGGAAACACCATATATTTT. Amino acids: CASSLDNSGNTIYF.

The chain couples TRBV11-2 to TRBJ1-3, with no clear D. Looked up from germline, CDR1 is SGHAT and CDR2 is FQNNGV. The CDR3 runs 15 residues. V dropped 5 bases and J dropped 4 bases, with 15 bases sitting between them. The CDR3 DNA is TGTGCCAGCAGCCGCTTGACTGCGTACGGAAACACCATATATTTT. Residues: CASSRLTAYGNTIYF.

The rearrangement uses TRBV27 and TRBJ2-5, with a tentative D call TRBD2 (6 bases). Trimming took off 1 base at V and 5 bases at J, with 11 bases between the two ends. This CDR3 is built from 14 residues. The germline V gene has CDR1 MNHEY and CDR2 SMNVEV (reference sequence). The DNA for the CDR3 is TGTGCCAGCAGTTTATTCGCCGGGGGTGAGACCCAGTACTTC. Translating it yields CASSLFAGGETQYF.

The V call is TRBV5-1, the J call TRBJ2-1; 9 bases are a match to TRBD2. The CDR3 has 15 residues. V gave up 1 base and J gave up 8 bases; unmatched junction bases: 7. Germline CDR1 and CDR2: SGHRS and YFSETQ. The DNA for the CDR3 is TGCGCCAGCAGCTTGCGAGCGGGGGGAAGGGATGAGCAGTTCTTC. Protein: CASSLRAGGRDEQFF.

This clone showed up just a few times. The rearrangement links TRBV10-3 to TRBJ1-2, with a tentative D call TRBD1 (5 bases). V lost 7 bases, J lost 5 bases, and 8 bases lay in between. Germline values: CDR1 ENHRY, CDR2 SYGVKD. This CDR3 region has 11 residues. CDR3 region: CAIMGGYGYTF. CDR3 nucleotides: TGTGCCATCATGGGGGGATATGGCTACACCTTC.

This clone showed up just once. This sequence joins TRBV5-1 and TRBJ2-1, with 8 bases lining up with TRBD2. Looked up from germline, CDR1 is SGHRS and CDR2 is YFSETQ. With V trimmed by 5 bases and J by 0 bases, 7 bases remained unmatched. The CDR3 is 16 amino acids. As DNA, the CDR3 is TGCGCCAGCAGACCCACTAGCGGCTCCTCCTACAATGAGCAGTTCTTC. The encoded protein is CASRPTSGSSYNEQFF.

V is TRBV9 and J is TRBJ2-5; D not resolved. The CDR3 is 12 amino acids. Deletions cut 0 bases from V and 4 bases from J, with 4 bases between. CDR1 is SGDLS, CDR2 YYNGEE, per germline. CDR3 in amino acids: CASSVVGETQYF. For the CDR3, the DNA is TGTGCCAGCAGCGTAGTCGGAGAGACCCAGTACTTC.